This T cell receptor (beta chain) stems from a study of cytomegalovirus exposure and HLA in healthy donors. V lost 10 bases and J lost 4, with 25 bases in between. Germline V lookup: CDR1 SEHNR, CDR2 FQNEAQ (reference sequence). This CDR3 contains 16 residues. Primers for the PCR totalled 60 Vbeta and 13 Jbeta. Source study methods: Roughly 11 million of the roughly 80 million unique TCR beta chains counted in a later analysis were shared. The protocol was immunoSEQ multiplex PCR, while the TCRdb copy is restricted to in-frame clones and leaves out a portion. Clonal size and the V and J genes are those of that table, whereas D and trimming came from the DNA. The data contain some 90,000 clones, approximately 71% of them seen just once; the ten biggest clones take up under 3%.

The sample was PBMCs. The chain combines TRBV7-9 with TRBJ1-2, with D possibly TRBD1 on 5 matching bases. The receptor comes from a man aged 45-65 years in good health and CMV-seronegative. CDR3 in amino acids: CATPTSQDAPFYGYTF. The CDR3 DNA sequence: TGTGCCACCCCAACCTCACAGGATGCCCCTTTCTATGGCTACACCTTC.